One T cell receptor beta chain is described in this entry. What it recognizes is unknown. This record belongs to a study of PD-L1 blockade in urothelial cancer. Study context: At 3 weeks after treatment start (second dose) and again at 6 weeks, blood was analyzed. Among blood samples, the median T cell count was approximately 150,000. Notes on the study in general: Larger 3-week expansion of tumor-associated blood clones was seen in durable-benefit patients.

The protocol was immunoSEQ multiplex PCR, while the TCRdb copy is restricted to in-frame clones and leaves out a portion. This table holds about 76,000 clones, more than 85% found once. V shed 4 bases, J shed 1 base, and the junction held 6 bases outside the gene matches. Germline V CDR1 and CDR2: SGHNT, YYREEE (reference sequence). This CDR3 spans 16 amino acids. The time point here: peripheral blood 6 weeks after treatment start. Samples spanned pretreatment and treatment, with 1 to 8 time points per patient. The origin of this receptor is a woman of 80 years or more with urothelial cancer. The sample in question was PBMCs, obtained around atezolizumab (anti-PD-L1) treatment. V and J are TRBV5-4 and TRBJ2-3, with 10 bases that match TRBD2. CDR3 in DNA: TGTGCCAGCAGCGCCTCAGGGACTAGCGGCACAGATACGCAGTATTTT. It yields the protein CASSASGTSGTDTQYF.